This is a list of T cell receptor beta chains from one sample in a study of blood T cell repertoires in COVID-19. The method was immunoSEQ multiplex PCR; TCRdb's version includes in-frame clones alone and lacks a portion of them. The sample shows roughly 18,000 clones, about 88% of them seen only once. Specimen: peripheral blood. Source of these receptors: a man aged 55 to 70 with active COVID-19. CDR3s include the opening cysteine and the closing phenylalanine or tryptophan. D genes are given only for firm matches. Rows give clone size only sometimes, using once, few, many, or a class for an expanded clone.

d_gene | j_gene | v_gene | abundance | CDR3nt | CDR3aa
- | TRBJ1-5 | TRBV15 | - | TGTGCCACCAGCAGACAGGGGAGTAGCAATCAGCCCCAGCATTTT | CATSRQGSSNQPQHF
TRBD1 | TRBJ1-2 | TRBV6-5 | - | TGTGCCAGCAGTTATGGCAGGGGGCAAAGTGGCTACACCTTC | CASSYGRGQSGYTF
- | TRBJ2-5 | TRBV27 | - | TGTGCCAGCAGTCCCCTACAAGAGACCCAGTACTTC | CASSPLQETQYF
TRBD1 | TRBJ1-2 | TRBV29-1 | - | TGCAGCGTTCTAGACAGGGTGGACTATGGCTACACCTTC | CSVLDRVDYGYTF
- | TRBJ1-1 | TRBV12-5 | - | TGTGCTAGTGGTCTGGGGGGGCCGAACGCTGAAGCTTTCTTT | CASGLGGPNAEAFF
- | TRBJ1-6 | TRBV5-6 | - | TGTGCCAGCAGCTTTGGCGGCAGGGCCCTCCACTTT | CASSFGGRALHF
- | TRBJ1-1 | TRBV6-6 | - | TGTGCCAGCAGTCACATGGGCGTGACAAGTAACACTGAAGCTTTCTTT | CASSHMGVTSNTEAFF
TRBD1 | TRBJ2-5 | TRBV11-3 | - | TGTGCCAGCAGCCGAGGGACAGGGGGCCTGGAGACCCAGTACTTC | CASSRGTGGLETQYF
TRBD2 | TRBJ2-3 | TRBV6-5 | once | TGTGCCAGCAGCCGGACTAGCGGGAGGCGGGATACGCAGTATTTT | CASSRTSGRRDTQYF
TRBD1 | TRBJ1-2 | TRBV6-2/TRBV6-3 | - | TGTGCCAGCAGTACCAGGGGGCGCTTATACGGCTACACCTTC | CASSTRGRLYGYTF
- | TRBJ1-2 | TRBV2 | once | TGTGCCAGCAGATCATACGGACAGACCAACTATGGCTACACCTTC | CASRSYGQTNYGYTF
- | TRBJ2-2 | TRBV6-5 | - | TGTGCCAGCAGTTACTCGGGCGTTAACACCGGGGAGCTGTTTTTT | CASSYSGVNTGELFF
- | TRBJ2-7 | TRBV28 | - | TGTGCCAGCAGTTTGACAGAGAGCTCCTACGAGCAGTACTTC | CASSLTESSYEQYF
- | TRBJ2-7 | TRBV7-8 | - | TGTGCCAGCAGCTTACTCCGGTTGGGAACGGGGGAGCAGTACTTC | CASSLLRLGTGEQYF
- | TRBJ2-7 | TRBV6-2/TRBV6-3 | - | TGTGCCAGCAGCTCCCAGGGATCGGCCTCCTACGAGCAATACTTC | CASSSQGSASYEQYF
- | TRBJ2-5 | TRBV7-8 | once | TGTGCCAGCAGCCATGGGGGACTAGAGACCCAGTACTTC | CASSHGGLETQYF
- | TRBJ1-5 | TRBV19 | few | TGTGCCAGCGGGGGGAGGCTTCAGCCCCAGCATTTT | CASGGRLQPQHF
- | TRBJ2-2 | TRBV5-1 | - | TGCGCCAGCAGCTTGACTAGCACGAACACCGGGGAGCTGTTTTTT | CASSLTSTNTGELFF
- | TRBJ1-2 | TRBV6-5 | - | TGTGCCAGCGTCGTTTACGGGGATGGCTACACCTTC | CASVVYGDGYTF
TRBD1 | TRBJ1-2 | TRBV5-5 | - | TGTGCCAGCAGCGGACAGGGGATAGACTATGGCTACACCTTC | CASSGQGIDYGYTF
- | TRBJ2-3 | TRBV4-3 | - | TGCGCCAGCAGCCAACGTAGGGGCGGGCAGGGGATGGGGACAGATACGCAGTATTTT | CASSQRRGGQGMGTDTQYF
- | TRBJ2-1 | TRBV29-1 | - | TGCAGCGTTGACAGGGCCTACAATGAGCAGTTCTTC | CSVDRAYNEQFF
TRBD1 | TRBJ1-2 | TRBV19 | - | TGTGCCAGTAGTATACAGGGGGTCTATGGCTACACCTTC | CASSIQGVYGYTF
- | TRBJ2-1 | TRBV6-5 | once | TGTGCCAGCAGTTACTCCATCGGGTACAATGAGCAGTTCTTC | CASSYSIGYNEQFF
- | TRBJ2-7 | TRBV30 | - | TGTGCCTGGAGACGACAGTACGAGCAGTACTTC | CAWRRQYEQYF
TRBD1 | TRBJ1-4 | TRBV7-2 | once | TGTGCCAGCAGCGCTGACAGGGGTAGGAATGAAAAACTGTTTTTT | CASSADRGRNEKLFF
TRBD2 | TRBJ2-1 | TRBV7-9 | - | TGTGCCAGCAGGGTCGTGAAAGGACTAGCGGAGTACAATGAGCAGTTCTTC | CASRVVKGLAEYNEQFF
TRBD2 | TRBJ2-5 | TRBV10-3 | - | TGTGCCATCACCCCGGGGCTAGCGGTCCAAGAGACCCAGTACTTC | CAITPGLAVQETQYF
TRBD1 | TRBJ2-7 | TRBV19 | - | TGTGCCAGTAGTCCTGCGACAGGGCTCTACGAGCAGTACTTC | CASSPATGLYEQYF
- | TRBJ1-5 | TRBV28 | - | TGTGCCAGCAGTTTGGCGGGGAATAGGGGTCAGCCCCAGCATTTT | CASSLAGNRGQPQHF
TRBD2 | TRBJ2-1 | TRBV13 | - | TGTGCCAGCAGCTTCTTCACTAGCGGGGGGGCTAACTACAATGAGCAGTTCTTC | CASSFFTSGGANYNEQFF
- | TRBJ2-7 | TRBV6-5 | - | TGTGCCAGCAGCGACAGATCCTACGAGCAGTACTTC | CASSDRSYEQYF
- | TRBJ2-3 | TRBV5-4 | - | TGTGCCAGCAGCGCCCCCCAGGGACACACAGATACGCAGTATTTT | CASSAPQGHTDTQYF
TRBD1 | TRBJ1-1 | TRBV6-5 | - | TGTGCCAGCAGTTCCACAGGGGGGAGTGCTTTCTTT | CASSSTGGSAFF
TRBD2 | TRBJ2-3 | TRBV6-2/TRBV6-3 | - | TGTGCCAGCAGTTGGTCACTAGCGAGTACCTCGGATACGCAGTATTTT | CASSWSLASTSDTQYF
- | TRBJ2-1 | TRBV5-1 | - | TGCGCCAGCAGCTTGGGTCTCATCGGTGAGCAGTTCTTC | CASSLGLIGEQFF
- | TRBJ1-1 | TRBV12-3/TRBV12-4 | - | TGTGCCAGCAGTTTGCAGGGGAACACTGAAGCTTTCTTT | CASSLQGNTEAFF
- | TRBJ1-1 | TRBV27 | - | TGTGCCAGCAGTTTAGGCCAGTCGAACACTGAAGCTTTCTTT | CASSLGQSNTEAFF
- | TRBJ2-5 | TRBV6-5 | - | TGTGCCAGCAACGGAAATGGGGCCGTAAAAGAGACCCAGTACTTC | CASNGNGAVKETQYF
- | TRBJ2-1 | TRBV29-1 | once | TGCAGCGTTGAACCAGGGGTACCGAGCTCCTACAATGAGCAGTTCTTC | CSVEPGVPSSYNEQFF
- | TRBJ2-7 | TRBV7-3 | - | TGTGCCAGCAGCCTGCTTAGGGACTCCCCGTCCTACGAGCAGTACTTC | CASSLLRDSPSYEQYF
- | TRBJ2-7 | TRBV6-1 | - | TGTGCCAGCAGTGAAACGGTAGGGGGCGGGACACATTCCTACGAGCAGTACTTC | CASSETVGGGTHSYEQYF
TRBD1 | TRBJ2-7 | TRBV30 | - | TGTGCCTCTTACCGGGACAGAAACTACGAGCAGTACTTC | CASYRDRNYEQYF
TRBD2 | TRBJ2-5 | TRBV5-1 | - | TGCGCCAGCAACCCGGGAGGGGGGGAGACCCAGTACTTC | CASNPGGGETQYF
TRBD1 | TRBJ2-3 | TRBV24-1 | - | TGTGCCACCAGCCAAGGACAGGGGTTTAGGGATACGCAGTATTTT | CATSQGQGFRDTQYF
TRBD1 | TRBJ1-4 | TRBV4-3 | - | TGCGCCAGCAGCGGACAGGCTAATGAAAAACTGTTTTTT | CASSGQANEKLFF
TRBD1 | TRBJ2-3 | TRBV18 | - | TGTGCCAGCTCACGTGACCGGACAGGCCGACTCACAGATACGCAGTATTTT | CASSRDRTGRLTDTQYF
- | TRBJ1-1 | TRBV5-6 | - | TGTGCCAGCAGCTTGCTCGTGTGGAACACTGAAGCTTTCTTT | CASSLLVWNTEAFF
TRBD2 | TRBJ2-6 | TRBV30 | - | TGTGCCTGGAACATCCGGGCCAGCGGGGTTGGGGCCAACGTCCTGACTTTC | CAWNIRASGVGANVLTF
TRBD1 | TRBJ1-5 | TRBV24-1 | - | TGTGCCACCAGTGATTTTAGGACAGGGGGCGGTCAGCCCCAGCATTTT | CATSDFRTGGGQPQHF
- | TRBJ2-5 | TRBV10-1 | once | TGCGCCAGCTTAGAGATATGGGAGACCCAGTACTTC | CASLEIWETQYF
- | TRBJ1-1 | TRBV18 | - | TGTGCCAGCTCACCACCGATCAGGGGAACTGAAGCTTTCTTT | CASSPPIRGTEAFF
TRBD1 | TRBJ2-7 | TRBV27 | - | TGTGCCAGCAGCAGGAAGGGACAGGGAGCCTACGAGCAGTACTTC | CASSRKGQGAYEQYF
TRBD1 | TRBJ1-2 | TRBV25-1 | - | TGTGCCAGCCGATACCCCGGGACAGGGGGCGGTGGCTACACCTTC | CASRYPGTGGGGYTF
- | TRBJ2-7 | TRBV6-5 | once | TGTGCCAGCCAGAGGGGGTCGGGACCCTACGAGCAGTACTTC | CASQRGSGPYEQYF
- | TRBJ2-5 | TRBV11-3 | - | TGTGCCAGCAGCTTTCAACAGGGATCGGGCCAAGAGACCCAGTACTTC | CASSFQQGSGQETQYF